A single sample gave rise to the 20 T cell receptor beta chains below, sequenced in a study of T-cell memory formation after mild COVID-19. MiXCR, applied by TCRdb to the 5' RACE reads, yields one record per CDR3 protein. The repertoire holds around 400,000 distinct CDR3 sequences, with less than 25% as singletons. Input material: PBMCs or a T cell subset sorted from them (not recorded which). The source is an adult woman who had mild COVID-19 (a few samples of this study predate the infection). Cell type and time point are not known.

The rearrangement joins TRBV20-1 to TRBJ2-2, with 7 bases identical to TRBD1. The V and J ends lost 1 base and 3 bases, in that order; junction bases with no gene match: 5. Per the germline V gene, CDR1 is DFQATT and CDR2 is SNEGSKA (reference sequence). The CDR3 is 15 residues long. The CDR3 loop reads CSARVLTGDTGELFF. DNA for the CDR3: TGCAGTGCTAGAGTTTTAACAGGGGACACCGGGGAGCTGTTTTTT.

This sequence joins TRBV7-6 and TRBJ2-2; 7 bases map to TRBD2. The CDR3 covers 16 residues. After removal of 1 base from V and 2 bases from J, the junction contained 4 bases not matched to a gene. Germline values: CDR1 SGHVS, CDR2 FNYEAQ. Here the CDR3 reads CASSLVAGVNTGELFF. The CDR3 DNA reads TGTGCCAGCAGCTTAGTTGCGGGAGTTAACACCGGGGAGCTGTTTTTT.

The chain links TRBV6-1 to TRBJ1-4; D may be TRBD1 (6 bases). The CDR3 extends over 14 amino acids. The germline V gene encodes CDR1 MNHNS and CDR2 SASEGT. Deletions cut 1 base from V and 8 bases from J, with 11 bases between. CDR3 nucleotide sequence: TGTGCCAGCAGTGAAGTACCAGGGGTGGAAAAACTGTTTTTT. As protein: CASSEVPGVEKLFF.

This clonotype was seen more than once but under ten times. The chain links TRBV5-4 to TRBJ2-5; TRBD2 aligns across 9 bases. The CDR3 runs to 13 residues. In germline, CDR1 is SGHNT, CDR2 YYREEE (reference sequence). The CDR3 spells CAGQREAGETQYF. CDR3 nucleotides: TGTGCGGGCCAGCGGGAGGCGGGAGAGACCCAGTACTTC.

This clonotype was seen only a few times. J is TRBJ2-7 and V is TRBV10-3; possible D gene TRBD1, 6 bases. Germline CDR1 ENHRY, CDR2 SYGVKD. The CDR3 is made up of 14 amino acids. Trimming removed 8 bases at V and 0 bases at J, with 14 bases between. CDR3 protein: CAISTGTSSYEQYF. The CDR3 nucleotides are TGTGCCATCTCCACAGGGACGAGCTCCTACGAGCAGTACTTC.

J is TRBJ1-2 and V is TRBV4-2, with a weak D call TRBD1 (6 bases). V was pared by 7 bases and J by 4 bases, with 10 bases between. This CDR3 has 12 amino acids. The germline V gene encodes CDR1 LGHNA and CDR2 YNFKEQ. CDR3 nucleotide sequence: TGTGCCAGCACCGGACAGACCTATGGCTACACCTTC. It codes for CASTGQTYGYTF.

This clonotype was counted many times. This chain connects TRBV29-1 to TRBJ2-6; D perhaps matches TRBD1 (6 bases). With 4 bases removed from V and 0 bases from J, the gap between germline ends came to 13 bases. Germline CDR1 is SQVTM and CDR2 is ANQGSEA. The CDR3 totals 16 residues. The CDR3: CSVARDTDSGANVLTF. The CDR3 region has the DNA TGCAGCGTTGCCCGGGACACCGACTCTGGGGCCAACGTCCTGACTTTC.

The chain is built from TRBV6-6 and TRBJ2-7; the D gene is possibly TRBD1 (5 bases). CDR1 and CDR2 (germline): MNHNY, SVGAGI (reference sequence). CDR3 length: 14 amino acids. With 4 bases removed from V and 0 bases from J, the gap between germline ends came to 10 bases. The CDR3 DNA is TGTGCCAGCAGTTCCCAGGGCAACTCCTACGAGCAGTACTTC. Its protein is CASSSQGNSYEQYF.

The sample holds a few counts of this clonotype. This chain links TRBV7-6 with TRBJ2-5; D possibly matches TRBD1 or TRBD2 (7 bases each). The length of the CDR3 is 16 residues. The germline V and J ends were trimmed by 4 bases and 5 bases, with 20 bases remaining between them. The V gene's germline CDR1 is SGHVS and CDR2 FNYEAQ. The CDR3 loop is CASSSLSGGARETQYF. The CDR3 DNA sequence: TGTGCCAGCAGCTCCCTATCAGGGGGGGCACGGGAGACCCAGTACTTC.

This chain links TRBV20-1 with TRBJ2-1, with a tentative D call TRBD1 (6 bases). From germline, CDR1 is DFQATT and CDR2 SNEGSKA (reference sequence). The CDR3 runs to 11 residues. Trimming took off 1 base at V and 10 bases at J, with 8 bases between the two ends. CDR3 coding DNA: TGCAGTGCTAGAGGAGACAGGGAGCAGTTCTTC. This sequence encodes CSARGDREQFF.

This chain joins TRBV20-1 and TRBJ1-2; D gene unclear. The CDR3 runs to 11 residues. The germline V and J ends were trimmed by 2 bases and 8 bases, with 9 bases remaining between them. In germline, CDR1 is DFQATT, CDR2 SNEGSKA (reference sequence). The CDR3 region is CSARLVWGYTF. The CDR3 DNA is TGCAGTGCTAGATTAGTATGGGGCTACACCTTC.

This clonotype is a singleton in its sample. The rearrangement links TRBV5-4 to TRBJ2-7; 7 bases map to TRBD2. The CDR3 totals 14 residues. J gave up 5 bases and V 1 base, and 6 bases lay outside the gene matches. The germline V gene encodes CDR1 SGHNT and CDR2 YYREEE (reference sequence). CDR3 amino acids: CASSLWEGQDEQYF. The CDR3 nucleotides read TGTGCCAGCAGCTTGTGGGAGGGCCAGGACGAGCAGTACTTC. Based on the CDR3 plus reference TRBV5-4 and TRBJ2-7, the full variable domain is ETGVTQSPTHLIKTRGQQVTLRCSSQSGHNTVSWYQQALGQGPQFIFQYYREEENGRGNFPPRFSGLQFPNYSSELNVNALELDDSALYLCASSLWEGQDEQYFGPGTRLTVT.

This clonotype was seen only a few times. The genes are TRBV27 and TRBJ2-1; no reliable D call. Germline values: CDR1 MNHEY, CDR2 SMNVEV (reference sequence). The CDR3 is 14 residues long. V gave up 3 bases and J gave up 5 bases, with 11 bases separating them. CDR3 protein: CASSFWLTNNEQFF. CDR3 DNA sequence: TGTGCCAGCAGTTTTTGGCTTACGAACAATGAGCAGTTCTTC.

This clonotype showed up just a few times. The rearrangement joins TRBV6-5 to TRBJ2-7, with D perhaps matching TRBD1 or TRBD2 (6 bases each). Between the trimmed V and J ends, which lost 5 bases and 6 bases, there was a span of 14 bases. In germline, CDR1 is MNHEY, CDR2 SVGAGI. CDR3 size: 13 residues. The CDR3 region has the DNA TGTGCCAGCAGTGCATCCAGGGGAGGCGAGCAGTACTTC. Its translation: CASSASRGGEQYF.

The J gene is TRBJ1-3, the V gene TRBV12-3 or TRBV12-4; perhaps TRBD1 as D (6 bases). The V gene lost 5 bases and the J gene lost 7 bases, with 12 bases spanning the gap. The CDR3 sequence is 13 residues long. CDR3 protein: CASSRGQSNTIYF. DNA for the CDR3: TGTGCCAGCAGTCGTGGACAGTCCAACACCATATATTTT.

This rearrangement joins TRBV20-1 to TRBJ2-7, with D possibly being TRBD1 (6 bases). Germline CDR1 DFQATT, CDR2 SNEGSKA (reference sequence). The V and J ends lost 1 base and 2 bases respectively, with 12 bases between them. The CDR3 has 14 amino acids. The CDR3 protein is CSARAGQGPYEQYF. The CDR3 nucleotides are TGCAGTGCTAGAGCTGGGCAGGGGCCCTACGAGCAGTACTTC.

This clonotype was recorded a few times. The genes are TRBV30 and TRBJ2-1, with 10 bases lining up with TRBD1. Germline assignment: CDR1 GTSNPN and CDR2 SVGIG (reference sequence). This CDR3 is built from 15 residues. V was clipped by 0 bases and J by 7 bases; unmatched bases: 6. The CDR3 is CAWSVRQGAWNEQFF. In DNA, the CDR3 is TGTGCCTGGAGTGTTAGACAGGGGGCATGGAATGAGCAGTTCTTC.

The CDR3 nucleotides are TGCAGTGCTAGACCAAGACGGGGCAGCGGGTACTATGGCTACACCTTC. It codes for CSARPRRGSGYYGYTF. This chain uses TRBV20-1 with TRBJ1-2, with D tentatively TRBD1 (5 bases). Trimming took off 2 bases at V and 3 bases at J, with 19 bases between the two ends. Germline assignment: CDR1 DFQATT and CDR2 SNEGSKA (reference sequence). The CDR3 length is 16 residues.

This clonotype appeared a few times. The chain recombines TRBV24-1 with TRBJ2-5, with D perhaps being TRBD1 or TRBD2 (5 bases each). The germline gives CDR1 KGHDR, CDR2 SFDVKD. V lost 9 bases and J 9 bases, leaving 19 bases between the germline ends. This CDR3 comprises 13 residues. The CDR3 region has the DNA TGTGCCACCGAAGGGACCGCAAGTGAGGCCCAGTACTTC. Protein sequence: CATEGTASEAQYF.

DNA for the CDR3: TGTGCCAGTAGTCCCTGGGATACGGGCACCGGGGAGCTGTTTTTT. Its protein is CASSPWDTGTGELFF. The chain joins TRBV19 to TRBJ2-2; D remains unclear. V lost 5 bases and J lost 4, with 14 bases in between. Germline loops: CDR1 LNHDA, CDR2 SQIVND (reference sequence). This CDR3 is 15 amino acids long.